These T cell receptor beta chains were read from a single sample in a study of human T cells and chemical hapten exposure. Via MiXCR, TCRdb re-called the RACE reads, giving one row per CDR3 protein. In the table there are under 90,000 distinct CDR3 sequences, under 10% of which are singletons. The sample taken for sequencing was whole blood. Receptor source: a male donor in good health. Some clones in this sample may be carry-over from other donors' samples. CDR3s leave out the opening cysteine and the closing phenylalanine or tryptophan.

len,j_gene,v_gene,CDR3aa
11,TRBJ2-1,TRBV6-2/TRBV6-3,ASSSSGRDEQF
17,TRBJ1-1,TRBV7-2,ASSLGSATGPRMDTEAF
13,TRBJ1-5,TRBV5-1,ASSLGQGANQPQH
15,TRBJ2-6,TRBV18,ASSLGQGYSGANVLT
13,TRBJ1-5,TRBV12-3/TRBV12-4,ASSFSRDSNQPQH
13,TRBJ1-6,TRBV7-2,ASSLVAEYNSPLH
13,TRBJ2-7,TRBV3-1,ASRDSGRSSYEQY
15,TRBJ2-7,TRBV3-1,ASSQDRGGTGIHEQY
15,TRBJ2-7,TRBV3-1,ASSQETGLAGAREQY
14,TRBJ1-6,TRBV7-9,ASSPTGVSYNSPLH
15,TRBJ1-5,TRBV6-2/TRBV6-3,ASSSLGWGASNQPQH
13,TRBJ2-4,TRBV4-3,ASSQVWQKDYPGL
10,TRBJ1-1,TRBV6-2/TRBV6-3,ASTGDRTEAF
15,TRBJ2-3,TRBV15,ATSRGRGVSLTDTQY
14,TRBJ2-1,TRBV6-2/TRBV6-3,ASSSDYMGGANEQF
10,TRBJ2-5,TRBV6-5,ASSWDQETQY
13,TRBJ2-2,TRBV27,ASPWTGSETGELF
13,TRBJ2-3,TRBV12-3/TRBV12-4,ASSPFGGSTDTQY
16,TRBJ2-3,TRBV2,ASSERTPGRRTVHTQY
13,TRBJ2-7,TRBV20-1,SARVLAGSSYEQY
9,TRBJ2-7,TRBV7-9,ASSEQAEQY
12,TRBJ2-3,TRBV5-1,ASSPIQGSDTQY
13,TRBJ1-1,TRBV7-9,AISGTPKTNTEAF
9,TRBJ1-3,TRBV6-6,ASSYGNTIY
8,TRBJ1-1,TRBV20-1,SASGDEAF
12,TRBJ1-6,TRBV10-3,AISTGTWNSPLH
13,TRBJ2-2,TRBV12-3/TRBV12-4,ASSLGQGETGELF
17,TRBJ2-5,TRBV4-2,ASSQAPPGQPRFQETQY
10,TRBJ2-3,TRBV12-3/TRBV12-4,ASSPSTDTQY
11,TRBJ1-2,TRBV6-5,ASSYAAGYGYT
12,TRBJ2-3,TRBV3-1,ASSQDRFTDTQY
13,TRBJ1-1,TRBV6-1,AGMGNGAEDTEAF
12,TRBJ1-6,TRBV7-9,ASRNAGDNSPLH
13,TRBJ1-1,TRBV7-9,ASSDHQGLNTEAF
13,TRBJ1-2,TRBV4-2,ASSQTQGADHGYT
8,TRBJ2-5,TRBV29-1,SVVGETQY
13,TRBJ1-1,TRBV6-5,ASSLTGPANTEAF
14,TRBJ2-1,TRBV7-8,ASSLVVATNRGEQF
15,TRBJ1-5,TRBV6-2/TRBV6-3,ASSESFGRSVDQPQH
12,TRBJ2-3,TRBV6-2/TRBV6-3,ASSRGGPTDTQY
12,TRBJ1-1,TRBV7-2,ASGPGTGKTEAF
11,TRBJ2-2,TRBV29-1,SVARPNTGELF
14,TRBJ2-3,TRBV7-2,ASSSGDRGRADTQY
14,TRBJ1-1,TRBV5-5,ASSLAGSKLNTEAF
13,TRBJ2-7,TRBV20-1,SARVHERGTYEQY
12,TRBJ2-5,TRBV10-1,ASSSLADEETQY
11,TRBJ2-7,TRBV7-9,ASSRGLQYEQY
12,TRBJ1-1,TRBV4-1,ASSQVNQNTEAF
16,TRBJ2-5,TRBV27,ASSTRQRGLKYQETQY
15,TRBJ2-7,TRBV12-3/TRBV12-4,ASSSRTGLAGFYEQY
14,TRBJ1-5,TRBV15,ATSRADRRLNQPQH
12,TRBJ2-1,TRBV5-1,ASSLGDSYNEQF
11,TRBJ1-1,TRBV6-1,ASSEGTHTEAF
13,TRBJ1-5,TRBV7-2,ASSLRQGGNQPQH